A single sample is the source of the 6 T cell receptor beta chains below, sequenced in a study of CD8+ T cells in alopecia areata. cDNA serving as the sequencing template came from extracted, reverse transcribed RNA. Only in-frame clones appear in the TCRdb table, and some are missing; sequencing was by immunoSEQ multiplex PCR. The sample has more than 110,000 clones; under 60% are singletons. The sequencing used CD4+ T cells sorted from blood, collected at week 0. The origin of the receptors is a human donor with alopecia areata.

The V call is TRBV7-9, the J call TRBJ1-1; D is unclear. This CDR3 has 17 residues. CDR1 SEHNR and CDR2 FQNEAQ come from the germline V gene (reference sequence). V lost 5 bases and J lost 0, with 19 bases in between. DNA of the CDR3: TGTGCCAGCAGCCCGACCATCGATACGGCCTTGAACACTGAAGCTTTCTTT. It specifies CASSPTIDTALNTEAFF.

This clone was observed a few times. The genes are TRBV30 and TRBJ2-6; D remains ambiguous. This CDR3 region has 12 residues. Germline CDR1 GTSNPN, CDR2 SVGIG (reference sequence). V was clipped by 6 bases and J by 4 bases, with 7 bases between them. The CDR3 DNA sequence: TGTGCCTGTCTTTCCGGGGCCAACGTCCTGACTTTC. Amino acid sequence: CACLSGANVLTF.

The chain combines TRBV7-8 with TRBJ1-2, with D perhaps matching TRBD1 (5 bases). From germline, CDR1 is SGHVS and CDR2 FQNEAQ. Trimming removed 4 bases from V and 6 bases from J, with 15 bases in between. The CDR3 contains 14 residues. The CDR3 is CASSSYSPGDGYTF. The CDR3 nucleotides read TGTGCCAGCAGCTCCTACTCGCCGGGGGATGGCTACACCTTC.

This chain joins TRBV19 and TRBJ1-1, with D perhaps matching TRBD1 (5 bases). Germline values: CDR1 LNHDA, CDR2 SQIVND (reference sequence). The germline V and J ends were trimmed by 5 bases and 4 bases, with 11 bases remaining between them. The CDR3 extends over 13 amino acids. CDR3 coding DNA: TGTGCCAGTAGTGCGACAGTGGTCACTGAAGCTTTCTTT. Protein product: CASSATVVTEAFF.

The V call is TRBV29-1, the J call TRBJ2-6; D is uncertain. Germline CDR1 is SQVTM and CDR2 is ANQGSEA. Trimming stripped 4 bases from V and 0 bases from J, with 16 bases between. There are 17 residues in the CDR3. The CDR3 region has the DNA TGCAGCGTTGTGGACGGTCTAGAGAGCTCTGGGGCCAACGTCCTGACTTTC. Translated: CSVVDGLESSGANVLTF.

This clone was counted a few times. CDR3 in DNA: TGCGCCAGCAGCTTGGGAATCGGTTGGGCTGACGAGCAGTACTTC. Amino acid sequence: CASSLGIGWADEQYF. The chain joins TRBV5-1 to TRBJ2-7; no clear D gene. This CDR3 comprises 15 residues. Germline lookup yields CDR1 SGHRS and CDR2 YFSETQ. Trimming shortened V by 0 bases and J by 5 bases, and 15 bases separated the two germline ends.